The 9 T cell receptor beta chains given below trace back to one sample, sequenced in a study of response to subunit inactivated influenza vaccine. TCRdb reanalysed the RT-PCR reads using MiXCR and keeps one entry per CDR3 protein. This repertoire shows around 530,000 distinct CDR3 sequences, approximately 12% found once; its top ten account for 10%. Specimen: PBMCs from blood, collected on the day of vaccination. The receptors shown here come from a man aged 50 or older who received an inactivated influenza vaccine.

The V call is TRBV12-3 or TRBV12-4, the J call TRBJ1-6, with D hard to call. V was pared by 1 base and J by 8 bases, with 12 bases between. This CDR3 has 15 residues. CDR3 in DNA: TGTGCCAGCAGTTTAGGATCGGGTTCTTATTCACCCCTCCACTTT. It translates to CASSLGSGSYSPLHF.

This chain uses TRBV5-1 with TRBJ2-5, with 10 nucleotides matching TRBD1. Germline V gene data show CDR1 as SGHRS and CDR2 as YFSETQ. The CDR3 contains 18 residues. Trimming took 1 base from V and 2 from J; bases not matched to a gene: 11. CDR3 protein: CASSLRPPGQGTQETQYF. In DNA, the CDR3 is TGCGCCAGCAGCTTGAGGCCCCCGGGACAGGGGACTCAAGAGACCCAGTACTTC.

This clonotype was observed a handful of times. The chain combines TRBV2 with TRBJ2-7; D gene uncertain. CDR3 size: 14 residues. V was pared by 6 bases and J by 1 base, with 13 bases between. CDR1 is SNHLY, CDR2 FYNNEI, per germline. CDR3 in amino acids: CASRMTVLSYEQYF. The CDR3 coding sequence is TGTGCCAGCAGGATGACGGTACTTTCCTACGAGCAGTACTTC.

This clonotype was observed many times. The chain couples TRBV6-1 to TRBJ1-4, with 7 positions matching TRBD1. This CDR3 spans 15 amino acids. The germline V gene encodes CDR1 MNHNS and CDR2 SASEGT. The trim removed 6 bases at V and 5 bases at J, leaving 9 bases unmatched. The CDR3 reads CASSGKGQRNEKLFF. The DNA of the CDR3 is TGTGCCAGCAGCGGAAAGGGACAGAGAAATGAAAAACTGTTTTTT.

V usage is TRBV20-1 and J usage is TRBJ2-1; 10 bases are a match to TRBD2. J lost 1 base, V lost 5 bases, and 5 bases had no gene match. Germline-derived CDR1 and CDR2 are DFQATT and SNEGSKA (reference sequence). This CDR3 contains 15 residues. The CDR3 here is CSAGPSGGSYNEQFF. In nucleotides, the CDR3 is TGCAGTGCTGGACCTAGCGGGGGATCCTACAATGAGCAGTTCTTC.

This clonotype showed up just a few times. The V call is TRBV5-1, the J call TRBJ2-7; no clear D. V was clipped by 1 base and J by 2 bases, with 13 bases between them. The V gene's germline CDR1 is SGHRS and CDR2 YFSETQ. The length of the CDR3 is 15 residues. The CDR3 spells CASSLTGRGTYEQYF. DNA of the CDR3: TGCGCCAGCAGCTTGACCGGGCGAGGCACCTACGAGCAGTACTTC. Full variable domain (remainder filled in from reference TRBV5-1 and TRBJ2-7): KAGVTQTPRYLIKTRGQQVTLSCSPISGHRSVSWYQQTPGQGLQFLFEYFSETQRNKGNFPGRFSGRQFSNSRSEMNVSTLELGDSALYLCASSLTGRGTYEQYFGPGTRLTVT.

Many counts were recorded for this clonotype. The J gene is TRBJ2-7, the V gene TRBV10-3, with D possibly matching TRBD2 (6 bases). Germline V gene data show CDR1 as ENHRY and CDR2 as SYGVKD. The CDR3 length is 13 residues. The V and J ends lost 4 bases and 3 bases respectively, with 10 bases between them. The CDR3 DNA follows: TGTGCCATCAGTGTTATGGGAGGCTACGAGCAGTACTTC. Translating gives CAISVMGGYEQYF.

The gene calls are TRBV20-1 and TRBJ2-7; 9 nucleotides agree with TRBD1. V gave up 5 bases and J gave up 1 base; unmatched junction bases: 3. CDR1 and CDR2 (germline): DFQATT, SNEGSKA (reference sequence). CDR3 length: 13 amino acids. The CDR3 region is CSASGTGSYEQYF. DNA for the CDR3: TGCAGTGCTTCCGGGACAGGGTCCTACGAGCAGTACTTC.

The table lists this clonotype with a few counts. The V and J genes are TRBV5-1 and TRBJ2-7; TRBD1 is a possible D gene (5 bases). The CDR3 spans 15 residues. Germline CDR1 is SGHRS and CDR2 is YFSETQ. V dropped 1 base and J dropped 1 base, with 12 bases sitting between them. The CDR3 sequence: CASSLSPQGSYEQYF. In DNA form, the CDR3 reads TGCGCCAGCAGCTTGTCCCCCCAGGGTTCCTACGAGCAGTACTTC.